These 29 T cell receptor beta chains came from one sample sequenced in a study of cytomegalovirus exposure and HLA in healthy donors. The PCR contained 60 Vbeta and 13 Jbeta primers. Measured with immunoSEQ multiplex PCR; TCRdb has only the in-frame clones, and not every one. The repertoire holds around 210,000 clones, with about 85% as singletons. Sequences were obtained from PBMCs. Receptors were obtained from a girl aged 2 to 9 in good health and CMV-seronegative.

The CDR3 region has the DNA TGTGCCACCAGCAGTTCAGGGGGCGCGTGGGAGCAGTACTTC. As protein: CATSSSGGAWEQYF. J is TRBJ2-7 and V is TRBV15; 8 positions agree with TRBD1. Looked up from germline, CDR1 is LNHNV and CDR2 is YYDKDF (reference sequence). The junction had 8 bases not matched to a gene; V was cut back by 3 bases and J by 7 bases. This CDR3 has 14 residues. The full variable domain, in which reference TRBV15 and TRBJ2-7 provide the parts outside the CDR3, is DAMVIQNPRYQVTQFGKPVTLSCSQTLNHNVMYWYQQKSSQAPKLLFHYYDKDFNNEADTPDNFQSRRPNTSFCFLDIRSPGLGDTAMYLCATSSSGGAWEQYFGPGTRLTVT.

The chain is built from TRBV7-9 and TRBJ1-5, with 8 positions matching TRBD1. The J segment lost 1 base and the V segment lost 5 bases, leaving 7 bases of the junction unmatched. Per the germline V gene, CDR1 is SEHNR and CDR2 is FQNEAQ (reference sequence). The CDR3 has 16 amino acids. CDR3 residues: CASSASGQVSNQPQHF. The CDR3 nucleotides are TGTGCCAGCAGCGCATCGGGACAGGTCAGCAATCAGCCCCAGCATTTT. Combining the CDR3 with reference TRBV7-9 and TRBJ1-5 gives the whole variable domain DTGVSQNPRHKITKRGQNVTFRCDPISEHNRLYWYRQTLGQGPEFLTYFQNEAQLEKSRLLSDRFSAERPKGSFSTLEIQRTEQGDSAMYLCASSASGQVSNQPQHFGDGTRLSIL.

The chain joins TRBV10-3 to TRBJ2-7; D is undetermined. The CDR3 runs to 14 residues. CDR1 is ENHRY and CDR2 is SYGVKD in the germline V gene. V gave up 3 bases and J gave up 3 bases, with 12 bases separating them. DNA of the CDR3: TGTGCCATCAGTGACCTATTATCGAACTACGAGCAGTACTTC. Translated, it gives CAISDLLSNYEQYF.

The J gene is TRBJ1-3, the V gene TRBV15; D perhaps matches TRBD1 (6 bases). Germline V gene sequence: CDR1 LNHNV, CDR2 YYDKDF (reference sequence). The CDR3 has 16 amino acids. Trimming stripped 0 bases from V and 1 base from J, with 10 bases between. CDR3 nucleotide sequence: TGTGCCACCAGCAGAGATAAGGGGGTATCTGGAAACACCATATATTTT. Residues: CATSRDKGVSGNTIYF.

Points on this clone: Other nucleotide sequences in the sample specify the same CDR3. The chain employs TRBV5-1 and TRBJ2-5, with D unclear. The germline V and J ends were trimmed by 0 bases and 5 bases, with 2 bases remaining between them. Germline V CDR1 and CDR2: SGHRS, YFSETQ. The CDR3 sequence is 11 residues long. DNA of the CDR3: TGCGCCAGCAGCTTGGCGGAGACCCAGTACTTC. Encoded protein: CASSLAETQYF.

This rearrangement joins TRBV12-5 to TRBJ2-2; TRBD2 is a possible D gene (6 bases). CDR3 size: 14 residues. The V gene's germline CDR1 is LGHNT and CDR2 FRNRAP. The ends were cut back, 6 bases at V and 2 bases at J, with 10 bases in the middle. Here the CDR3 reads CASGGGINTGELFF. The CDR3 DNA follows: TGTGCTAGTGGGGGGGGTATCAACACCGGGGAGCTGTTTTTT.

This chain links TRBV19 with TRBJ2-1, with 9 bases matching TRBD2. The germline V gene has CDR1 LNHDA and CDR2 SQIVND (reference sequence). This CDR3 region has 15 residues. J was trimmed by 8 bases and V by 6 bases; bases with no gene match: 11. In DNA, the CDR3 is TGTGCCAGTAGGCAGATAGCGGGGGCGGGGGATGAGCAGTTCTTC. Translation: CASRQIAGAGDEQFF.

This sequence joins TRBV30 and TRBJ1-3, with 7 bases that match TRBD1. CDR3 length equals 14 residues. CDR1 is GTSNPN, CDR2 SVGIG, per germline (reference sequence). V lost 4 bases, J lost 4 bases, and 7 bases stayed unmatched. The CDR3 region is CAWTGGTAGNTIYF. The CDR3, as DNA: TGTGCCTGGACAGGGGGGACAGCAGGAAACACCATATATTTT.

This sequence joins TRBV6-1 and TRBJ1-2; possible D gene TRBD1, 6 bases. Per germline, CDR1 MNHNS and CDR2 SASEGT. V lost 0 bases to trimming and J lost 7 bases, with 12 bases between them. CDR3 length equals 14 residues. CDR3 sequence: CASSEARGGGGYTF. CDR3 DNA: TGTGCCAGCAGTGAAGCGCGGGGGGGCGGTGGCTACACCTTC.

This rearrangement joins TRBV5-1 to TRBJ1-2; tentatively, D is TRBD1 (5 bases). V dropped 6 bases and J dropped 4 bases, with 19 bases sitting between them. This CDR3 has 15 residues. Germline-derived CDR1 and CDR2 are SGHRS and YFSETQ. The CDR3 coding sequence is TGCGCCAGCACATTTACTCCAGGACAAGCCTATGGCTACACCTTC. This sequence encodes CASTFTPGQAYGYTF.

The chain has TRBV2 and TRBJ2-7, with TRBD1 matching 7 bases. Germline CDR1 SNHLY, CDR2 FYNNEI. This CDR3 spans 12 amino acids. V was clipped by 4 bases and J by 3 bases; unmatched bases: 0. The CDR3, as DNA: TGTGCCAGCAGTGGACAGGGCTACGAGCAGTACTTC. This codes for CASSGQGYEQYF.

The chain recombines TRBV7-9 with TRBJ2-3, with 11 bases identical to TRBD2. Germline CDR1 SEHNR, CDR2 FQNEAQ (reference sequence). Trimming at V came to 5 bases and at J to 1 base, leaving 5 bases not matched to a gene. The CDR3 contains 16 residues. The CDR3 region is CASSLTTSGGTDTQYF. CDR3 DNA sequence: TGTGCCAGCAGCCTCACGACTAGCGGGGGCACAGATACGCAGTATTTT.

The V call is TRBV4-1, the J call TRBJ2-2; 13 positions match TRBD2. Germline-derived CDR1 and CDR2 are MGHRA and YSYEKL. The V segment lost 6 bases and the J segment 4 bases; nucleotides outside the gene matches: 8. The CDR3 is 17 amino acids. The CDR3 DNA sequence: TGCGCCAGCAGATACGGACTAGCGGGAGTGTTCACCGGGGAGCTGTTTTTT. Protein sequence: CASRYGLAGVFTGELFF.

This clone has more than one count but fewer than ten. The V call is TRBV5-1, the J call TRBJ1-1, with 7 bases aligning to TRBD1. Germline V gene sequence: CDR1 SGHRS, CDR2 YFSETQ. Germline trimming cut 2 bases from V and 0 bases from J; bases unmatched to any gene: 7. CDR3 size: 16 residues. The CDR3 DNA reads as TGCGCCAGCAGCTTCCGGACAGGTCTTATGAACACTGAAGCTTTCTTT. This sequence encodes CASSFRTGLMNTEAFF.

The genes are TRBV7-7 and TRBJ2-1, with 7 positions matching TRBD2. V lost 5 bases to trimming and J lost 6 bases; unmatched junction nucleotides: 7. This CDR3 is 14 amino acids long. Germline V gene data show CDR1 as SSHAT and CDR2 as FNYEAQ (reference sequence). The CDR3 loop reads CASSRGGVSNEQFF. CDR3 DNA sequence: TGTGCCAGCAGCCGGGGAGGGGTCAGCAATGAGCAGTTCTTC.

This chain joins TRBV20-1 and TRBJ2-5, with 8 bases lining up with TRBD1. This CDR3 spans 11 amino acids. From germline, CDR1 is DFQATT and CDR2 SNEGSKA (reference sequence). The J segment lost 5 bases and the V segment lost 6 bases, leaving 2 bases of the junction unmatched. The CDR3 protein is CSARQGETQYF. The CDR3 nucleotides are TGCAGTGCACGACAGGGGGAGACCCAGTACTTC.

The chain is built from TRBV6-6 and TRBJ2-5; 7 nucleotides match TRBD1. The junction had 5 bases not matched to a gene; V was cut back by 5 bases and J by 5 bases. The CDR3 sequence is 13 residues long. CDR1 is MNHNY and CDR2 is SVGAGI in the germline V gene (reference sequence). The CDR3 protein is CASSVYRGETQYF. CDR3 sequence (DNA): TGTGCCAGCAGTGTATACAGGGGTGAGACCCAGTACTTC.

The V gene is TRBV6-5, the J gene TRBJ1-1, with TRBD1 as a possible D gene (5 bases). V lost 5 bases to trimming and J lost 1 base, with 8 bases between them. This CDR3 has 13 amino acids. CDR1 MNHEY and CDR2 SVGAGI come from the germline V gene. CDR3 loop: CASSHGQNTEAFF. CDR3 DNA sequence: TGTGCCAGCAGTCATGGACAGAACACTGAAGCTTTCTTT.

The chain carries TRBV29-1 and TRBJ2-3; 7 bases are a match to TRBD1. This CDR3 has 16 residues. The trim removed 4 bases at V and 3 bases at J, leaving 13 bases unmatched. CDR1 is SQVTM, CDR2 ANQGSEA, per germline. CDR3 region: CSVGKTGASGTDTQYF. The CDR3 DNA reads as TGCAGCGTTGGGAAAACAGGGGCCTCTGGAACAGATACGCAGTATTTT.

CDR3 in amino acids: CASITGGGNTIYF. The DNA for the CDR3 is TGTGCCAGCATAACGGGAGGGGGGAACACCATATATTTT. The chain recombines TRBV6-5 with TRBJ1-3; weak D call: TRBD1 (6 bases). Germline V gene sequence: CDR1 MNHEY, CDR2 SVGAGI. The CDR3 has 13 residues. The germline V and J ends were trimmed by 7 bases and 7 bases, with 14 bases remaining between them.

The genes are TRBV5-1 and TRBJ2-5, with D perhaps TRBD1 (6 bases). The CDR3 is 20 residues long. The V gene's germline CDR1 is SGHRS and CDR2 YFSETQ. Trimming removed 0 bases from V and 2 bases from J, with 26 bases in between. CDR3 bases: TGCGCCAGCAGCTTGGAATCCGTTTTTAGGGGGAAAGGGCCACAAGAGACCCAGTACTTC. Its protein product is CASSLESVFRGKGPQETQYF.

CDR3 nucleotides: TGTGCCAGCAGCGACAGGGAAAACACTGAAGCTTTCTTT. Its translation is CASSDRENTEAFF. The gene calls are TRBV16 and TRBJ1-1, with TRBD1 matching 7 bases. V trimming: 5 bases; J trimming: 2 bases; junction bases outside the gene matches: 2. The CDR3 totals 13 residues. The germline gives CDR1 KGHSY, CDR2 FQNENV.

This sequence joins TRBV7-6 and TRBJ2-7, with TRBD1 matching over 9 bases. The CDR3 has 14 amino acids. V shed 5 bases and J 2 bases; nucleotides not matched to a gene: 4. The germline V gene encodes CDR1 SGHVS and CDR2 FNYEAQ. The CDR3 DNA reads as TGTGCCAGCAGCCCCGGACAGGGGCCCTACGAGCAGTACTTC. It codes for CASSPGQGPYEQYF.

V usage is TRBV9 and J usage is TRBJ2-1; 13 bases match TRBD2. V was pared by 1 base and J by 6 bases, with 1 base of the junction left unmatched. The CDR3 sequence is 15 residues long. Germline assignment: CDR1 SGDLS and CDR2 YYNGEE. Here the CDR3 DNA reads TGTGCCAGCAGCGTACGGACTAGCGGGGGCAATGAGCAGTTCTTC. Its protein product is CASSVRTSGGNEQFF.

V and J are TRBV2 and TRBJ2-3; no definite D call. V gave up 3 bases and J gave up 6 bases, with 13 bases separating them. The CDR3 sequence is 14 residues long. Germline V gene data show CDR1 as SNHLY and CDR2 as FYNNEI. For the CDR3, the DNA is TGTGCCAGCAGTGACCCCCCTTACGGGGATACGCAGTATTTT. This sequence encodes CASSDPPYGDTQYF.

Only one count was recorded for this clone. CDR3 coding DNA: TGTGCCAGTAGTATCCTACAGGGGAACTACAATGAGCAGTTCTTC. Its translation is CASSILQGNYNEQFF. This sequence joins TRBV19 and TRBJ2-1, with 7 bases that match TRBD1. The trim removed 3 bases at V and 3 bases at J, leaving 5 bases unmatched. The CDR3 length is 15 residues. The germline CDR1 and CDR2 sequences are LNHDA and SQIVND (reference sequence).

The rearrangement uses TRBV12-5 and TRBJ1-2, with D possibly matching TRBD1 (6 bases). The germline V gene encodes CDR1 LGHNT and CDR2 FRNRAP. The germline V and J ends were trimmed by 5 bases and 4 bases, with 17 bases remaining between them. This CDR3 is 15 amino acids long. DNA of the CDR3: TGTGCTAGTGGTCCCCAACAGGGTCGGGGCTATGGCTACACCTTC. This encodes CASGPQQGRGYGYTF.

CDR3 protein: CSAREVREAFF. The CDR3 DNA reads as TGCAGTGCTAGGGAGGTACGCGAAGCTTTCTTT. This chain uses TRBV20-1 with TRBJ1-1; D not resolved. The length of the CDR3 is 11 residues. Germline CDR1 is DFQATT and CDR2 is SNEGSKA (reference sequence). Trimming took off 3 bases at V and 8 bases at J, with 10 bases between the two ends.

The chain joins TRBV9 to TRBJ2-2; 9 positions agree with TRBD1. The trim removed 4 bases at V and 4 bases at J, leaving 14 bases unmatched. The CDR3 contains 18 residues. Germline V gene sequence: CDR1 SGDLS, CDR2 YYNGEE. In DNA, the CDR3 is TGTGCCAGCAGCTCCCGGGACAGGGACTGGGGATCCACCGGGGAGCTGTTTTTT. Protein sequence: CASSSRDRDWGSTGELFF. Using reference TRBV9 and TRBJ2-2 for the parts outside the CDR3, the full variable domain is DSGVTQTPKHLITATGQRVTLRCSPRSGDLSVYWYQQSLDQGLQFLIQYYNGEERAKGNILERFSAQQFPDLHSELNLSSLELGDSALYFCASSSRDRDWGSTGELFFGEGSRLTVL.